The sequence of this T cell receptor beta chain was determined in a study of T cell responses to AZD1222 COVID-19 vaccine. For this clone: Antigen unknown.

Using immunoSEQ multiplex PCR, the repertoire was profiled, and TCRdb retains in-frame clones only, with some absent. The sample lists approximately 150,000 clones; 92% were seen once. Study conclusions and caveats: Once two AZD1222 doses were given, Spike-specific TCR breadth and depth went up. The span of vaccine-associated CD4 TCRs extended across spike, with dominance at 160-218 and 743-854. Donors were chiefly white British, with a greater number of females, and clonal diversity was perhaps underestimated.

The CDR3 covers 15 residues. Trimming at V came to 7 bases and at J to 3 bases, leaving 9 bases not matched to a gene. Germline CDR1 is MNHEY and CDR2 is SMNVEV (reference sequence). The clonotype was recovered from an adult in good health. Sequencing was performed on peripheral blood, taken on day 0 of MenACWY control vaccination. The rearrangement uses TRBV27 and TRBJ1-5, with TRBD1 matching over 7 bases. The CDR3 loop reads CASKAGQRPNQPQHF. CDR3 DNA sequence: TGTGCCAGCAAGGCGGGACAGCGACCCAATCAGCCCCAGCATTTT.